This T cell receptor beta chain was sequenced in a study of blood T cell repertoires in COVID-19. Study details: Samples of COVID-19 (acute and convalescent) were obtained from the United States, Italy and Spain. Sources were T cells, B-cell-depleted T cells, or PBMCs; the material itself was cDNA or gDNA.

Authors' processing steps: Nucleated cell counts were estimated from reference gene primer amplification. Measured with immunoSEQ multiplex PCR; TCRdb has only the in-frame clones, and not every one. Clone size and V and J calls were adopted from that table, with D and trimming inferred from the DNA. This sample has roughly 63,000 clones, with 65% to 80% found just once. V shed 6 bases and J 1 base; nucleotides not matched to a gene: 14. Germline V gene lookup returns CDR1 MDHEN and CDR2 SYDVKM. This CDR3 is 17 amino acids long. The chain recombines TRBV28 with TRBJ2-5; 7 nucleotides agree with TRBD1. This clonotype was obtained from a human donor in a cohort sampled during active COVID-19. The sequenced material came from peripheral blood. Here the CDR3 DNA reads TGTGCCAGCAGACCGCCAACCGGGACAGACTCCCAAGAGACCCAGTACTTC. Encoded protein: CASRPPTGTDSQETQYF.